A single sample gave rise to the 13 T cell receptor beta chains below, sequenced in a study of brain T cells in children with intractable seizures. Clones were read by immunoSEQ multiplex PCR, and TCRdb kept only the in-frame ones, dropping some. The profile shows 300,000 to 400,000 clones, about 93% of them singletons. Described time point: blood from clinic visit 5 months post-surgery; TSC patient then seizure free. The starting material was peripheral blood, obtained around 5 months after surgery. Source of these receptors: a boy in the first two years of life with tuberous sclerosis and intractable seizures.

The rearrangement joins TRBV12-3 or TRBV12-4 to TRBJ1-2; 7 nucleotides align to TRBD1. This CDR3 contains 12 residues. J was trimmed by 9 bases and V by 6 bases; bases with no gene match: 7. As DNA, the CDR3 is TGTGCCAGCAGGAAAGACAGGGAAAGCTACACCTTC. Translation: CASRKDRESYTF.

V and J are TRBV2 and TRBJ1-1; a possible D gene is TRBD1 (5 bases). The CDR3 has 14 amino acids. Looked up from germline, CDR1 is SNHLY and CDR2 is FYNNEI. The ends were cut back, 4 bases at V and 0 bases at J, with 9 bases in the middle. The CDR3 protein is CASSVGGMNTEAFF. DNA of the CDR3: TGTGCCAGCAGTGTTGGGGGGATGAACACTGAAGCTTTCTTT.

J is TRBJ1-2 and V is TRBV9; D not resolved. The germline V gene has CDR1 SGDLS and CDR2 YYNGEE. There are 14 residues in the CDR3. Trimming took off 3 bases at V and 8 bases at J, with 17 bases between the two ends. The CDR3 DNA follows: TGTGCCAGCAGCGCCACGGACGCGAGGTCGGGCTACACCTTC. Amino acid sequence: CASSATDARSGYTF.

The genes are TRBV19 and TRBJ2-7; tentatively, D is TRBD2 (6 bases). The CDR3 sequence is 13 residues long. Trimming pared 5 bases from V and 2 bases from J, leaving 10 bases between. The germline CDR1 and CDR2 sequences are LNHDA and SQIVND (reference sequence). CDR3 amino acids: CASSAGSTYEQYF. CDR3 nucleotide sequence: TGTGCCAGTAGTGCCGGGAGTACCTACGAGCAGTACTTC.

The rearrangement links TRBV10-3 to TRBJ2-7; TRBD1 aligns across 10 bases. V shed 7 bases, J shed 0 bases, and the junction held 6 bases outside the gene matches. CDR3 length: 15 residues. Germline V gene lookup returns CDR1 ENHRY and CDR2 SYGVKD. The CDR3 DNA is TGTGCCATCAAAGCCGGGACAGGGGTCTCCTACGAGCAGTACTTC. It specifies CAIKAGTGVSYEQYF.

The chain has TRBV7-9 and TRBJ1-2; 7 bases line up with TRBD1. Germline assignment: CDR1 SEHNR and CDR2 FQNEAQ (reference sequence). J gave up 8 bases and V 5 bases, and 17 bases lay outside the gene matches. CDR3 length: 16 amino acids. The CDR3 here is CASSPQSFGTERGYTF. The CDR3 DNA reads TGTGCCAGCAGCCCACAATCTTTTGGGACAGAAAGGGGCTACACCTTC.

This sequence joins TRBV6-5 and TRBJ2-4, with D perhaps matching TRBD2 (6 bases). Between the trimmed V and J ends, which lost 6 bases and 3 bases, there was a span of 15 bases. CDR3 length: 15 amino acids. Germline CDR1 and CDR2: MNHEY and SVGAGI. CDR3 protein: CASSPPLAGKNIQYF. In DNA form, the CDR3 reads TGTGCCAGCAGCCCCCCACTAGCTGGCAAAAACATTCAGTACTTC.

The rearrangement joins TRBV7-8 to TRBJ2-7, with D maybe TRBD2 (5 bases). The CDR3 extends over 16 amino acids. Germline V gene data show CDR1 as SGHVS and CDR2 as FQNEAQ. The V and J ends lost 4 bases and 7 bases respectively, with 23 bases between them. CDR3 nucleotides: TGTGCCAGCAGCTCCACCGCCGGGATCTGGTCCGGGGAGCAGTACTTC. It is translated as CASSSTAGIWSGEQYF.

This sequence joins TRBV5-1 and TRBJ2-5; no definite D call. V was cut by 4 bases and J by 0 bases, with 25 bases left in between. The CDR3 is made up of 19 amino acids. Germline values: CDR1 SGHRS, CDR2 YFSETQ. The CDR3, as DNA: TGCGCCAGCAGCCGCCATAGGACGGAAACTTATACCTACCAAGAGACCCAGTACTTC. Amino acid sequence: CASSRHRTETYTYQETQYF.

V gene TRBV5-4 combines with J gene TRBJ1-1; D uncertain. In germline, CDR1 is SGHNT, CDR2 YYREEE (reference sequence). The CDR3 totals 13 residues. Trimming took off 4 bases at V and 11 bases at J, with 18 bases between the two ends. CDR3 region: CASSLGTEARAFF. The CDR3 coding sequence is TGTGCCAGCAGCCTAGGCACAGAGGCCCGGGCTTTCTTT.

The chain couples TRBV29-1 to TRBJ1-1, with D tentatively TRBD1 (6 bases). Trimming took 7 bases from V and 0 from J, leaving 12 bases between them. CDR3 length equals 13 residues. The V gene's germline CDR1 is SQVTM and CDR2 ANQGSEA. CDR3 in amino acids: CSGRQVMNTEAFF. Written as DNA, the CDR3 is TGCAGCGGCCGACAGGTCATGAACACTGAAGCTTTCTTT.

J is TRBJ1-3 and V is TRBV6-1; TRBD1 is a possible D gene (6 bases). The CDR3 is 17 amino acids. Trimming removed 2 bases at V and 3 bases at J, with 17 bases between. Per the germline V gene, CDR1 is MNHNS and CDR2 is SASEGT. CDR3 nucleotide sequence: TGTGCCAGCAGTGAACCCGGTGGCAGGGGTAGTGGAAACACCATATATTTT. Its translation is CASSEPGGRGSGNTIYF.

This clone was recorded once. The chain recombines TRBV7-8 with TRBJ2-3; possibly TRBD1 for D (5 bases). Germline CDR1 and CDR2: SGHVS and FQNEAQ. The length of the CDR3 is 16 residues. The V and J ends lost 4 bases and 2 bases respectively, with 16 bases between them. CDR3 amino acids: CASSSPGLEVTDTQYF. CDR3 in DNA: TGTGCCAGCAGCTCACCAGGGTTAGAGGTCACAGATACGCAGTATTTT. The whole variable domain, remainder taken from reference TRBV7-8 and TRBJ2-3, is GAGVSQSPRYKVAKRGQDVALRCDPISGHVSLFWYQQALGQGPEFLTYFQNEAQLDKSGLPSDRFFAERPEGSVSTLKIQRTQQEDSAVYLCASSSPGLEVTDTQYFGPGTRLTVL.